This is a list of T cell receptor beta chains from one sample in a study of blood T cells in healthy people across ages. TCRdb independently ran MiXCR on the 5' RACE reads; one entry per CDR3 protein. This table has about 640,000 distinct CDR3 sequences, roughly 41% appearing once. The sample was blood. These TCRs come from a man older than 75 in good health. Each CDR3 is given with its conserved first and last residue.

j_gene | len | v_gene | CDR3aa
TRBJ1-2 | 15 | TRBV6-5 | CASSYSRGSDYGYTF
TRBJ2-3 | 15 | TRBV5-1 | CASSDGRTSTDTQYF
TRBJ1-6 | 15 | TRBV7-9 | CASSKDGTYNSPLHF
TRBJ2-2 | 14 | TRBV9 | CASSGPMVNGELFF
TRBJ2-7 | 15 | TRBV3-1 | CASSLRTGGLYEQYF
TRBJ1-2 | 12 | TRBV20-1 | CSARFNGAGYTF
TRBJ1-1 | 14 | TRBV12-5 | CASGSQSMNTEAFF
TRBJ2-3 | 11 | TRBV28 | CASRLRDAQYF
TRBJ1-3 | 15 | TRBV7-8 | CASGVGGRSGNTIYF
TRBJ2-7 | 11 | TRBV11-2 | CASRYSDEQYF
TRBJ2-1 | 16 | TRBV5-1 | CASSSGVRAPYNEQFF
TRBJ1-1 | 14 | TRBV5-1 | CASSQGQINTEAFF
TRBJ1-5 | 14 | TRBV20-1 | CSAIGGGRNQPQHF
TRBJ2-1 | 15 | TRBV3-1 | CASSPGQGTVYEQFF
TRBJ1-1 | 14 | TRBV5-1 | CASSLTGRETEAFF
TRBJ2-3 | 15 | TRBV20-1 | CSAVPLTGRSDTQYF
TRBJ2-2 | 18 | TRBV20-1 | CSARPGLAAGFNTGELFF
TRBJ2-1 | 18 | TRBV15 | CATSRDPPSSGGNNEQFF
TRBJ2-5 | 14 | TRBV9 | CASSPPTGLGTQYF
TRBJ2-7 | 15 | TRBV6-6 | CASSPLAGVSSEQYF
TRBJ1-2 | 13 | TRBV6-2/TRBV6-3 | CASSFQGRNGYTF
TRBJ2-1 | 17 | TRBV6-2/TRBV6-3 | CASSYDGLAGTYNEQFF
TRBJ2-3 | 20 | TRBV4-1 | CASSQDLTSGGALPTDMQYF
TRBJ2-3 | 15 | TRBV6-2/TRBV6-3 | CASSYTRTFPDTQYF
TRBJ1-1 | 14 | TRBV7-9 | CASTSTTGNTEAFF
. | 14 | TRBV9 | CASSPPGQPHEQYF
TRBJ1-5 | 18 | TRBV2 | CASRPGQGLRRSNQPQHF
. | 15 | TRBV20-1 | CSARDEAGGDHEQYF
TRBJ2-3 | 16 | TRBV5-1 | CASSLSVAGLTDTQYF
TRBJ1-3 | 15 | TRBV12-3/TRBV12-4 | CASSWTGRPGNTIYF
TRBJ2-3 | 16 | TRBV3-1 | CASSQPRNRGTDTQYF
TRBJ2-1 | 17 | TRBV6-5 | CASSYSGVSGVYNEQFF
TRBJ2-1 | 15 | TRBV6-6 | CASSYQGAGYNEQFF
TRBJ2-1 | 18 | TRBV15 | CATSRRLALRVGYNEQFF
TRBJ2-7 | 15 | TRBV14 | CASSPPGLAGFGQYF
TRBJ2-1 | 16 | TRBV18 | CASSPTPGRVANEQFF
TRBJ1-5 | 15 | TRBV16 | CASSQSGGWNQPQHF
TRBJ2-7 | 15 | TRBV4-3 | CASSQGQDDAYEQYF
TRBJ2-3 | 13 | TRBV7-2 | CASSLPGVDTQYF
TRBJ2-1 | 14 | TRBV7-9 | CASSLGLQYNEQFF
TRBJ2-1 | 12 | TRBV20-1 | CSVLAVPNRQFF
TRBJ1-1 | 13 | TRBV5-6 | CASSWDRVTEAFF
TRBJ1-5 | 17 | TRBV6-1 | CASSDPLLAGAGQPQHF
TRBJ1-6 | 16 | TRBV2 | CASSDKQGPYNSPLHF
TRBJ1-5 | 12 | TRBV20-1 | CSTNRPPGPQHF
TRBJ2-7 | 15 | TRBV4-3 | CASSQSWTNNYEQYF
TRBJ2-5 | 17 | TRBV4-2 | CASSQSGASGGQETQYF
. | 14 | TRBV6-5 | CASSPRGSTYEQYF
. | 13 | TRBV20-1 | CSAESRDGETQYF
TRBJ1-5 | 14 | TRBV6-6 | CASRYRDREQPQHF
TRBJ2-7 | 14 | TRBV20-1 | CSALHGGSSYEQYF
TRBJ2-1 | 12 | TRBV28 | CASSLQRSEQFF
TRBJ1-5 | 16 | TRBV21-1 | CASSKEGQGADQPQHF
TRBJ2-1 | 15 | TRBV27 | CASSLFTSRNSEQFF
. | 16 | TRBV5-6 | CASSSSTSGKVYEQYF
TRBJ2-6 | 16 | TRBV6-2/TRBV6-3 | CASSYSIVAGANVLTF
TRBJ2-3 | 16 | TRBV6-2/TRBV6-3 | CASSSMGLAGSGTQYF